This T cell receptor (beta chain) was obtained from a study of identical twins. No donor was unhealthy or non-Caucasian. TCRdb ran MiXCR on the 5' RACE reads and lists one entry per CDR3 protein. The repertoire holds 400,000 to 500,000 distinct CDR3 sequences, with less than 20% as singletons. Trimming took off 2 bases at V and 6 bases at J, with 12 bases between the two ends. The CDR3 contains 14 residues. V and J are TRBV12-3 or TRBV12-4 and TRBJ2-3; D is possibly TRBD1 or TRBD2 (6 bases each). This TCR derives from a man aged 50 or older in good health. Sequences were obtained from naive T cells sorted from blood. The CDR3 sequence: CASSLTGASDTQYF. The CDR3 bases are TGTGCCAGCAGTTTAACGGGGGCGAGTGATACGCAGTATTTT.